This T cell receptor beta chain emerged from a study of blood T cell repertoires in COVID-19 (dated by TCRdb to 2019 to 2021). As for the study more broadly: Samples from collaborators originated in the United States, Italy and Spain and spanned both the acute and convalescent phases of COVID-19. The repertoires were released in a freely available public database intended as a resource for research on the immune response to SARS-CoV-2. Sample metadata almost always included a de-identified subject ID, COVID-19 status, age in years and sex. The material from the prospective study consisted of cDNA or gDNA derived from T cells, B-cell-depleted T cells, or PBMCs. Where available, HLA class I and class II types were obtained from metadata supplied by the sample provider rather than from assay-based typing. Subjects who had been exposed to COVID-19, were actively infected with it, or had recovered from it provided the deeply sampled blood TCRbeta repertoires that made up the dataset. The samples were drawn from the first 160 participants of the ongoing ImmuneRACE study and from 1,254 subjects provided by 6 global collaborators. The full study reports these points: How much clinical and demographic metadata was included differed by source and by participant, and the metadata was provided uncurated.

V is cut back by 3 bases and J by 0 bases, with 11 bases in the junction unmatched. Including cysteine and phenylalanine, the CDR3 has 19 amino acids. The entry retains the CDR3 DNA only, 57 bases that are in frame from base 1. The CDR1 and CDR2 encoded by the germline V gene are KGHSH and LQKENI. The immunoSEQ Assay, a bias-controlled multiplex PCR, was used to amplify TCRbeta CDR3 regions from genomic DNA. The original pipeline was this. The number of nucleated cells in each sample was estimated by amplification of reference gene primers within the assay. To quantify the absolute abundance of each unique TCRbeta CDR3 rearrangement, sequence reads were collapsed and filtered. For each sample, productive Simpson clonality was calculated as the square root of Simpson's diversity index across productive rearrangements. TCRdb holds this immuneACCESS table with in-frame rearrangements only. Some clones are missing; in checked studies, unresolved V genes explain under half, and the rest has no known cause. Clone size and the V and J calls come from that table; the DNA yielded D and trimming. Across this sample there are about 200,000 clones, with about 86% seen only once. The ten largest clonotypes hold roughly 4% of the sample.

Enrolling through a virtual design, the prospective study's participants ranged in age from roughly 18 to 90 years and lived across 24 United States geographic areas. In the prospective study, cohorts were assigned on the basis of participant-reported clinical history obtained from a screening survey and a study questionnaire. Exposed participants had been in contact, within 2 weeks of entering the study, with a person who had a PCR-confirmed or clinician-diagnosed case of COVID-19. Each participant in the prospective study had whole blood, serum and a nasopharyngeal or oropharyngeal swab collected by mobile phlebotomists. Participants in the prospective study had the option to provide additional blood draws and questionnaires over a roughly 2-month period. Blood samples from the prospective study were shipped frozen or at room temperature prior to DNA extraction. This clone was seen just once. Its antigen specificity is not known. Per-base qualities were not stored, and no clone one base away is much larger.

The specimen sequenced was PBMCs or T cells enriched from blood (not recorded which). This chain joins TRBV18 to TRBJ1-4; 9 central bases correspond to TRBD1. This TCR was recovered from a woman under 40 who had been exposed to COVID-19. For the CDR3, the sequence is CASSPLPGQGTATNEKLFF. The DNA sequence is TGTGCCAGCTCACCCCTACCGGGACAGGGAACTGCAACTAATGAAAAACTGTTTTTT.